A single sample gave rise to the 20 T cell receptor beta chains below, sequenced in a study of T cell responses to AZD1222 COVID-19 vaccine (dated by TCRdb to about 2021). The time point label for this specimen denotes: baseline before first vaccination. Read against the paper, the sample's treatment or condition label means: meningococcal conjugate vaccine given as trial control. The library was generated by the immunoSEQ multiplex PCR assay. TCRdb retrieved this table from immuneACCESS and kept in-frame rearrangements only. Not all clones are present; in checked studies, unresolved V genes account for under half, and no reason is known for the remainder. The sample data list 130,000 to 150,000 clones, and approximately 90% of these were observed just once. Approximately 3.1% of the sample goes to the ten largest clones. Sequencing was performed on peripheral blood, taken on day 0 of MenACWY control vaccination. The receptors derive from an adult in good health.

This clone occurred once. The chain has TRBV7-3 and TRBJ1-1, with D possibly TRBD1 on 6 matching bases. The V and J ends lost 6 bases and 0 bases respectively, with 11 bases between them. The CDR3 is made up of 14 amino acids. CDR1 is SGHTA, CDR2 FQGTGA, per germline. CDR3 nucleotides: TGTGCCAGCAGGCCAGGGGCCTTGAACACTGAAGCTTTCTTT. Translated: CASRPGALNTEAFF.

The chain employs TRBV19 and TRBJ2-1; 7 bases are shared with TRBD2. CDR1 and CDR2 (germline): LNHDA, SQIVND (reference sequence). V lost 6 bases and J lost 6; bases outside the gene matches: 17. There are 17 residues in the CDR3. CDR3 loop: CASSPGGPGRGGNEQFF. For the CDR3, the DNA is TGTGCCAGTAGCCCAGGCGGCCCGGGGAGGGGAGGCAATGAGCAGTTCTTC.

In DNA, the CDR3 is TGTGCCATCAGAGAAACGGGACAGGAGAACACTGAAGCTTTCTTT. Its protein product is CAIRETGQENTEAFF. V is TRBV10-3 and J is TRBJ1-1; 8 bases fit TRBD1. V dropped 6 bases and J dropped 1; count of bases not matched to a gene: 7. The V gene's germline CDR1 is ENHRY and CDR2 SYGVKD. This CDR3 has 15 residues.

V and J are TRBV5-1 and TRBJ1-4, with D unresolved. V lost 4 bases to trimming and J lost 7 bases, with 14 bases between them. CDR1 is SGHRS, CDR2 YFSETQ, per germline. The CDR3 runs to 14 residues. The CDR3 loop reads CASSPDTEGEKLFF. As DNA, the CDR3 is TGCGCCAGCAGCCCCGACACCGAAGGTGAAAAACTGTTTTTT.

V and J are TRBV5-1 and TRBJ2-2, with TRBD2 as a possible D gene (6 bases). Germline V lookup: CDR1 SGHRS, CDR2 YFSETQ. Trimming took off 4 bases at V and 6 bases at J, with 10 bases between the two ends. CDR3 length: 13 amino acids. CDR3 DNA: TGCGCCAGCAGCCTGGAGGGTTCCGGGGAGCTGTTTTTT. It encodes CASSLEGSGELFF.

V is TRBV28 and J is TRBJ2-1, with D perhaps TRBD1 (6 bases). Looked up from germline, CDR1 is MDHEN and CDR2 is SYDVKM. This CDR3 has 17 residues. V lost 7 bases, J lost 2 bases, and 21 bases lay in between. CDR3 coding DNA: TGTGCCAGCATGCCGCCCTGGACAGTTGAGACCTACAATGAGCAGTTCTTC. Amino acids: CASMPPWTVETYNEQFF.

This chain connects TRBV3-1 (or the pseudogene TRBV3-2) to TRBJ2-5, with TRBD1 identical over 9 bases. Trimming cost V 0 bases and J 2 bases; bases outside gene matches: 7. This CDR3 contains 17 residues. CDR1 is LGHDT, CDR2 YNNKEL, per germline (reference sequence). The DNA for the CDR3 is TGTGCCAGCAGCCAAGAATCAGGGACAGGGTATCAAGAGACCCAGTACTTC. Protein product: CASSQESGTGYQETQYF.

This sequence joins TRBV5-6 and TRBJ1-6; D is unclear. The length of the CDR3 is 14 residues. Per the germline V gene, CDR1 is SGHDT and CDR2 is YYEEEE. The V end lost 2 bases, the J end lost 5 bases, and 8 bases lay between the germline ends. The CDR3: CASSFPQNNSPLHF. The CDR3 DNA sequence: TGTGCCAGCAGCTTCCCACAGAATAATTCACCCCTCCACTTT.

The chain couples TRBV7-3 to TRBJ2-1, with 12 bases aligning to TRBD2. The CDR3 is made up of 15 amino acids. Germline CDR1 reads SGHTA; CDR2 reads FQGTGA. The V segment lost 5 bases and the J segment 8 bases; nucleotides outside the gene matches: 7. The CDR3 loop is CASSLAGGPFDEQFF. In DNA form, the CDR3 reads TGTGCCAGCAGCCTAGCGGGAGGGCCTTTTGATGAGCAGTTCTTC.

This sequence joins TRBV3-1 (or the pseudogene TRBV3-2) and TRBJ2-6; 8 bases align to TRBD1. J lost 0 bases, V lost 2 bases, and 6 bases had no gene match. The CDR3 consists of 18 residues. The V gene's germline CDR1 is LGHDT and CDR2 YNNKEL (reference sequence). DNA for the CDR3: TGTGCCAGCAGCCAACTTCAGGGGGCCGGCTCTGGGGCCAACGTCCTGACTTTC. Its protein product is CASSQLQGAGSGANVLTF.

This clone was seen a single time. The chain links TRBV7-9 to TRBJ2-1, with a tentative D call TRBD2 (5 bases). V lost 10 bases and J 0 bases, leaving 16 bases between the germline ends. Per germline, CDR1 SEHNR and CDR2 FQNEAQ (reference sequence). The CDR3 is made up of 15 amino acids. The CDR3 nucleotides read TGTGCCATCCTTCCGAGCGGAAGCTCCTACAATGAGCAGTTCTTC. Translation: CAILPSGSSYNEQFF.

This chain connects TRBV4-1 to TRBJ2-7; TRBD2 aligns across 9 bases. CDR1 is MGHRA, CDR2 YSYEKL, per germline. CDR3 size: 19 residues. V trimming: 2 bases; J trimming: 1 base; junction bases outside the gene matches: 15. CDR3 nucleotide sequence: TGCGCCAGCAGCCAATTTGTGGGCCTAGGACTAGCGACTTCCTACGAGCAGTACTTC. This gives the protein CASSQFVGLGLATSYEQYF.

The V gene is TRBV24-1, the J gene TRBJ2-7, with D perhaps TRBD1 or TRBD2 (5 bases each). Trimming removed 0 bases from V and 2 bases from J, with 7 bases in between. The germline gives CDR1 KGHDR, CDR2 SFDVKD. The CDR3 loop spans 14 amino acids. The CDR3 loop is CATSDLWDPYEQYF. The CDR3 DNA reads TGTGCCACCAGTGATTTGTGGGACCCCTACGAGCAGTACTTC.

This chain's CDR3 is CASRPPLGNSPLHF. CDR3 DNA: TGTGCCAGCAGACCTCCTCTCGGTAATTCACCCCTCCACTTT. J is TRBJ1-6 and V is TRBV6-5, with D unresolved. Germline V gives CDR1 MNHEY, CDR2 SVGAGI. Trimming left V 6 bases short and J 6 bases short, with 12 bases between. The CDR3 runs 14 residues.

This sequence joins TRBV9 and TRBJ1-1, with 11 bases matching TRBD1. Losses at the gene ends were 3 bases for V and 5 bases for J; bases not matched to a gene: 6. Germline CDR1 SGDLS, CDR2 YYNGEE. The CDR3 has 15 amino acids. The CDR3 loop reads CASSARTGGRTEAFF. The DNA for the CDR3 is TGTGCCAGCAGCGCAAGGACAGGGGGCCGGACTGAAGCTTTCTTT.

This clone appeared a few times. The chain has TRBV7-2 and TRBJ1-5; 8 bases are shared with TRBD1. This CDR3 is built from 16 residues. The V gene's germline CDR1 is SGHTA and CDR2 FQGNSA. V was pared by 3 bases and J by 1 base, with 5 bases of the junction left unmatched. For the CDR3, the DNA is TGTGCCAGCAGCTTGTCAGGGGGCGGCAGCAATCAGCCCCAGCATTTT. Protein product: CASSLSGGGSNQPQHF.

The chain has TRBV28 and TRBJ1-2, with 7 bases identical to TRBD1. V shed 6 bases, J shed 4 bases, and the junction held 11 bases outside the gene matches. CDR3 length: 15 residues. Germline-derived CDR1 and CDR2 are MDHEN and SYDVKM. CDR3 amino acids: CASRNRQGGFYGYTF. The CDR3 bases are TGTGCCAGCAGAAACCGACAGGGAGGATTCTATGGCTACACCTTC.

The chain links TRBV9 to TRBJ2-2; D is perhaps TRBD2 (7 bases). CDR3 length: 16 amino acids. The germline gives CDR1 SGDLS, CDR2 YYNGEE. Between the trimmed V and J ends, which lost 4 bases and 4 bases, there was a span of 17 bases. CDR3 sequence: CASSSRARGGTGELFF. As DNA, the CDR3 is TGTGCCAGCAGCAGTAGGGCGAGGGGGGGCACCGGGGAGCTGTTTTTT.

This CDR3 reads CASSVEPGSNYGYTF. Here the CDR3 DNA reads TGTGCCAGCAGCGTAGAGCCGGGAAGCAACTATGGCTACACCTTC. J is TRBJ1-2 and V is TRBV9; D is uncertain. Trimming left V 0 bases short and J 2 bases short, with 11 bases between. This CDR3 spans 15 amino acids. The V gene's germline CDR1 is SGDLS and CDR2 YYNGEE.

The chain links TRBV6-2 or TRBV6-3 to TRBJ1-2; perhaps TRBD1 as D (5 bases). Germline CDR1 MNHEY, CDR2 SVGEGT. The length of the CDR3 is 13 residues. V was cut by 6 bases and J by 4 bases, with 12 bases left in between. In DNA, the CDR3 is TGTGCCAGCAGCTTCAGGGCCTCCTATGGCTACACCTTC. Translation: CASSFRASYGYTF.